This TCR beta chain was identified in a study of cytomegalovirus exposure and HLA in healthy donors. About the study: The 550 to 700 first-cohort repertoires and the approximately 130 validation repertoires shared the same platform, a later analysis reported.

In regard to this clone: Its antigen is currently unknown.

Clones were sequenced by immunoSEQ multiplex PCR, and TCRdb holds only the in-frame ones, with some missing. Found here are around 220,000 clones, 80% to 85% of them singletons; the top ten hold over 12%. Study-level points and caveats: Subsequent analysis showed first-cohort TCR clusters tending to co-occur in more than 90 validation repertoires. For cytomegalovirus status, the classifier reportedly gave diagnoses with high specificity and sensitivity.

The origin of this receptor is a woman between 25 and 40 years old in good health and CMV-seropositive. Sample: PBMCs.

CDR3 region: CASSDSQRESTDTQYF. CDR3 sequence (DNA): TGTGCCAGCAGTGACTCTCAACGGGAGAGTACAGATACGCAGTATTTT. The chain links TRBV6-4 to TRBJ2-3; TRBD2 is a possible D gene (6 bases). The CDR3 extends over 16 amino acids. Germline CDR1 MRHNA, CDR2 SNTAGT. V gave up 0 bases and J gave up 3 bases, with 13 bases separating them.